These 11 T cell receptor beta chains came from one sample sequenced in a study of blood T cell repertoires in COVID-19. TCRdb's table, derived via immunoSEQ multiplex PCR, lists solely in-frame clones and lacks some. The data show approximately 490,000 clones, around 85% seen once. The sample consisted of PBMCs or T cells enriched from blood (not recorded which). The source of these receptors is a woman aged 60 to 75 who had recovered from COVID-19.

The rearrangement joins TRBV4-1 to TRBJ2-1, with D possibly TRBD1 on 6 matching bases. The germline V gene encodes CDR1 MGHRA and CDR2 YSYEKL. Trimming removed 1 base at V and 7 bases at J, with 14 bases between. This CDR3 region has 15 residues. CDR3 nucleotides: TGCGCCAGCAGCCAAGGGGCAGGGGTGAAGAATGAGCAGTTCTTC. This gives the protein CASSQGAGVKNEQFF.

Only one count was recorded for this clone. V usage is TRBV4-1 and J usage is TRBJ2-5, with 9 bases that match TRBD1. The V gene's germline CDR1 is MGHRA and CDR2 YSYEKL. V shed 4 bases, J shed 4 bases, and the junction held 7 bases outside the gene matches. The CDR3 is 15 residues long. CDR3 loop: CASSPQGALRETQYF. The CDR3 nucleotides read TGCGCCAGCAGCCCACAGGGGGCGCTTCGAGAGACCCAGTACTTC.

The chain recombines TRBV9 with TRBJ2-1, with TRBD2 matching over 14 bases. The CDR3 contains 16 residues. V lost 3 bases and J lost 7; bases outside the gene matches: 6. Germline V lookup: CDR1 SGDLS, CDR2 YYNGEE. CDR3 in DNA: TGTGCCAGCAGCGCCGGACTAGCGGGGGGCTTTAATGAGCAGTTCTTC. It yields the protein CASSAGLAGGFNEQFF.

The chain links TRBV11-2 to TRBJ1-5, with a possible D match to TRBD1 (5 bases). Trimming pared 1 base from V and 2 bases from J, leaving 9 bases between. The CDR3 length is 15 residues. The germline V gene encodes CDR1 SGHAT and CDR2 FQNNGV. CDR3 DNA: TGTGCCAGCAGCTTAGCGGTAGGGGGCAATCAGCCCCAGCATTTT. It is translated as CASSLAVGGNQPQHF. The full variable domain, rest sourced from reference TRBV11-2 and TRBJ1-5, is EAGVAQSPRYKIIEKRQSVAFWCNPISGHATLYWYQQILGQGPKLLIQFQNNGVVDDSQLPKDRFSAERLKGVDSTLKIQPAKLEDSAVYLCASSLAVGGNQPQHFGDGTRLSIL.

The CDR3 nucleotides are TGTGCCAGCAGCTCCGGGACAGGCTCCTACAATGAGCAGTTCTTC. Its translation is CASSSGTGSYNEQFF. The chain couples TRBV6-4 to TRBJ2-1; 8 bases are a match to TRBD1. The length of the CDR3 is 15 residues. The trim removed 6 bases at V and 0 bases at J, leaving 4 bases unmatched. From germline, CDR1 is MRHNA and CDR2 SNTAGT.

The chain joins TRBV11-3 to TRBJ2-1, with TRBD2 matching 9 bases. The germline V gene has CDR1 SGHNT and CDR2 YENEEA. CDR3 length equals 17 residues. V lost 1 base and J lost 8; bases outside the gene matches: 12. As DNA, the CDR3 is TGTGCCAGCAGCTTAGGTTCGCCTAGCGGGGTGTTCGATGAGCAGTTCTTC. Residues: CASSLGSPSGVFDEQFF.

The genes are TRBV20-1 and TRBJ2-2, with a possible D match to TRBD2 (6 bases). Between the trimmed V and J ends, which lost 3 bases and 1 base, there was a span of 9 bases. Looked up from germline, CDR1 is DFQATT and CDR2 is SNEGSKA (reference sequence). CDR3 length equals 14 residues. The CDR3 is CSASAGGNTGELFF. In nucleotides, the CDR3 is TGCAGTGCTAGTGCCGGGGGGAACACCGGGGAGCTGTTTTTT.

The chain has TRBV7-2 and TRBJ1-1, with D possibly matching TRBD1 (6 bases). Trimming cost V 2 bases and J 5 bases, with 15 bases left between them. Germline V gene data show CDR1 as SGHTA and CDR2 as FQGNSA. The CDR3 contains 15 residues. The CDR3 protein is CASSLYWGRRTEAFF. The CDR3 DNA reads TGTGCCAGCAGCTTATACTGGGGGCGTAGGACTGAAGCTTTCTTT.

The V and J genes are TRBV4-2 and TRBJ1-6; unclear D gene. The CDR3 is made up of 17 amino acids. Per germline, CDR1 LGHNA and CDR2 YNFKEQ. Trimming left V 3 bases short and J 2 bases short, with 14 bases between. Here the CDR3 reads CASSQGDRGTYNSPLHF. CDR3 in DNA: TGTGCCAGCAGCCAGGGAGACCGGGGAACCTATAATTCACCCCTCCACTTT.

The chain combines TRBV9 with TRBJ1-5; a possible D gene is TRBD1 (5 bases). V was cut by 0 bases and J by 7 bases, with 14 bases left in between. The CDR3 runs 15 residues. Per germline, CDR1 SGDLS and CDR2 YYNGEE. The CDR3 coding sequence is TGTGCCAGCAGCGTAGGGGTGGGCAGGGAACAGCCCCAGCATTTT. Protein sequence: CASSVGVGREQPQHF.

The chain employs TRBV5-4 and TRBJ2-1; 10 nucleotides align to TRBD2. The CDR3 covers 16 residues. The ends lost 1 base at V and 1 base at J; junction bases unmatched: 2. Germline values: CDR1 SGHNT, CDR2 YYREEE (reference sequence). The CDR3 coding sequence is TGTGCCAGCAGCTTGAGCGGGGGGGCTTCCTACAATGAGCAGTTCTTC. The encoded protein is CASSLSGGASYNEQFF.